This T cell receptor beta chain was recovered during a study of T cell changes during pregnancy in multiple sclerosis. Looked up from germline, CDR1 is MNHEY and CDR2 is SVGAGI. The V gene end was trimmed by 4 bases and the J gene end by 15 bases; junction bases not matched to a gene: 14. CDR3 size: 14 residues. Sequencing used immunoSEQ multiplex PCR; TCRdb keeps in-frame clones, though not all of them. The sample holds tens of thousands of clones; 90% are singletons and the top ten take 8% to 9.5%. The source material was peripheral blood, sampled after pregnancy. This sequence joins TRBV6-5 and TRBJ1-3; 8 nucleotides agree with TRBD1. This sequence was found in a female donor in good health, enrolled as a control in a pregnancy study. CDR3 loop: CASSSLTGESWKYF. Written as DNA, the CDR3 is TGTGCCAGCAGTTCCCTGACAGGGGAGAGTTGGAAATATTTT.